These 5 T cell receptor beta chains were all obtained from the same sample, sequenced in a study of Ad26.COV2.S vaccination and SARS-CoV-2 variants. This table comes from immunoSEQ multiplex PCR, and its TCRdb copy is limited to in-frame clones, with some not included. Altogether about 440,000 clones are present, 80% to 95% being singletons, with the ten largest covering about 4.1%. Treatment of the sample: around 19 received Ad26.COV2.S at low or high dose, single or two shots; about five received placebo; per-sample allocation not given. Material that was analyzed had been drawn on day 63 after the first vaccine or placebo injection. Sequenced here: peripheral blood, sampled in a trial of Ad26.COV2.S vaccine versus placebo. The receptors originated from a person aged 18 to 65 who received the Ad26.COV2.S COVID-19 vaccine or a placebo.

The chain uses TRBV7-8 and TRBJ2-7, with D unresolved. From germline, CDR1 is SGHVS and CDR2 FQNEAQ. The CDR3 is 14 residues long. With 3 bases removed from V and 2 bases from J, the gap between germline ends came to 11 bases. This CDR3 is CASSFYRLTYEQYF. CDR3 in DNA: TGTGCCAGCAGCTTTTACCGACTTACCTACGAGCAGTACTTC.

The rearrangement joins TRBV20-1 to TRBJ2-7, with unresolved D. The CDR3 totals 11 residues. Germline CDR1 and CDR2: DFQATT and SNEGSKA (reference sequence). Trimming shortened V by 0 bases and J by 4 bases, and 4 bases separated the two germline ends. The CDR3: CSARDQYEQYF. The DNA of the CDR3 is TGCAGTGCTAGAGACCAATACGAGCAGTACTTC.

This chain connects TRBV28 to TRBJ1-2; TRBD1 agrees at 10 bases. CDR1 is MDHEN, CDR2 SYDVKM, per germline. The CDR3 is made up of 14 amino acids. Losses at the gene ends were 2 bases for V and 7 bases for J; bases not matched to a gene: 4. The CDR3 here is CASSLGTGAAGYTF. DNA of the CDR3: TGTGCCAGCAGTTTAGGGACAGGGGCGGCTGGCTACACCTTC.

The chain is built from TRBV29-1 and TRBJ2-5; 7 bases map to TRBD1. V shed 5 bases, J shed 0 bases, and the junction held 6 bases outside the gene matches. The germline V gene has CDR1 SQVTM and CDR2 ANQGSEA. The CDR3 has 14 residues. CDR3: CSVQRQGHQETQYF. CDR3 DNA sequence: TGCAGCGTTCAAAGACAGGGTCACCAAGAGACCCAGTACTTC.

V gene TRBV11-2 combines with J gene TRBJ2-7, with 10 bases fitting TRBD1. With 4 bases clipped from V and 7 bases from J, the junction kept 10 bases outside the gene matches. Germline lookup yields CDR1 SGHAT and CDR2 FQNNGV. The CDR3 has 15 amino acids. DNA for the CDR3: TGTGCCAGCAGCTCACCGGGACAGGGGCTTGGGGAGCAGTACTTC. As protein: CASSSPGQGLGEQYF.